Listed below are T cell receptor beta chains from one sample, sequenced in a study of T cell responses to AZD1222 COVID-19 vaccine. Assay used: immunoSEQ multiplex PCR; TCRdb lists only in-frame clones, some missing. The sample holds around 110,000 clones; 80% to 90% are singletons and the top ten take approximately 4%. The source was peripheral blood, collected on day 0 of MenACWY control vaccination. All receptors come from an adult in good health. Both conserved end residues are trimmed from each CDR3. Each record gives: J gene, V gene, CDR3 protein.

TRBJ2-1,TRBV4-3,ASSQSRGAYNEQF
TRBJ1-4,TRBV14,ASSPVGQGRGEKLF
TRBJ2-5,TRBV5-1,ASSQSLGAGETQY
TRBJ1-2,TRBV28,ASSPNRRRANYGYT
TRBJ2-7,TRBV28,ASSSYGGLVSYEQY
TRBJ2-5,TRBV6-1,ASSETRRETQY
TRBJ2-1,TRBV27,ASSPGLAGGEQF
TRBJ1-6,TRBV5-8,ASSLWTGTGKGSPLH
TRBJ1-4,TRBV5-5,ASSPMTGRGEKLF
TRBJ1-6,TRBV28,ASSLSTAYSYNSPLH
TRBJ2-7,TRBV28,ASSPWGGPSYEQY